Each of the 30 T cell receptor beta chains below was sequenced from the same sample in a study of T cell responses to AZD1222 COVID-19 vaccine. Method: immunoSEQ multiplex PCR; TCRdb's copy keeps in-frame clones and lacks some. The sample holds 75,000 to 95,000 clones, roughly 85% seen once. Sequences were derived from peripheral blood, sampled on day 0 of AZD1222 vaccination. These receptors all come from an adult in good health.

The genes are TRBV6-1 and TRBJ1-1, with D possibly being TRBD1 (6 bases). The CDR3 totals 15 residues. Germline V gene lookup returns CDR1 MNHNS and CDR2 SASEGT. Between the trimmed V and J ends, which lost 1 base and 4 bases, there was a span of 13 bases. For the CDR3, the DNA is TGTGCCAGCAGTGAAGGCACAGGGAGGAGCACTGAAGCTTTCTTT. Translation: CASSEGTGRSTEAFF.

This clone was recorded only once. The chain links TRBV7-9 to TRBJ2-5, with 9 bases identical to TRBD2. Germline V CDR1 and CDR2: SEHNR, FQNEAQ (reference sequence). J lost 4 bases, V lost 5 bases, and 8 bases had no gene match. The CDR3 has 15 amino acids. CDR3 residues: CASSPSGGRGETQYF. For the CDR3, the DNA is TGTGCCAGCAGCCCCAGCGGGGGGAGGGGAGAGACCCAGTACTTC.

V and J are TRBV21-1 and TRBJ1-2; the table gives TRBD1 as D, unverified against the DNA. TRBV21-1 is designated a pseudogene. The CDR3 is 15 residues long. The CDR3 protein is CASSKYNRENYGYTF. Written as DNA, the CDR3 is TGTGCCAGCAGCAAATATAACAGGGAAAACTATGGCTACACCTTC.

V usage is TRBV3-1 (or the pseudogene TRBV3-2) and J usage is TRBJ1-1; D remains ambiguous. V dropped 0 bases and J dropped 6 bases, with 11 bases sitting between them. The V gene's germline CDR1 is LGHDT and CDR2 YNNKEL (reference sequence). This CDR3 region has 14 residues. The CDR3 loop reads CASSQDIRASEAFF. CDR3 coding DNA: TGTGCCAGCAGCCAAGATATAAGGGCCTCTGAAGCTTTCTTT.

The CDR3 coding sequence is TGTGCCAGCAGCCTAACTTTGGATCGCACTGAAGCTTTCTTT. Residues: CASSLTLDRTEAFF. V gene TRBV5-5 combines with J gene TRBJ1-1; D is ambiguous. Trimming removed 4 bases from V and 4 bases from J, with 14 bases in between. The CDR3 sequence is 14 residues long. CDR1 SGHKS and CDR2 YYEKEE come from the germline V gene (reference sequence).

The J gene is TRBJ1-4, the V gene TRBV30; 9 nucleotides align to TRBD1. The V segment lost 1 base and the J segment 8 bases; nucleotides outside the gene matches: 8. The CDR3 is 15 residues long. Germline CDR1 reads GTSNPN; CDR2 reads SVGIG (reference sequence). The CDR3, as DNA: TGTGCCTGGAGTGCAGCAGGGACAGGGACGGAAAAACTGTTTTTT. Translating it yields CAWSAAGTGTEKLFF.

The gene calls are TRBV27 and TRBJ1-2; no clear D gene. This CDR3 contains 13 residues. Germline CDR1 and CDR2: MNHEY and SMNVEV (reference sequence). V dropped 3 bases and J dropped 9 bases, with 14 bases sitting between them. CDR3 residues: CASSFTPRASYTF. DNA for the CDR3: TGTGCCAGCAGTTTTACCCCACGGGCTAGCTACACCTTC.

The genes are TRBV10-3 and TRBJ1-2; D is possibly TRBD1 (5 bases). This CDR3 contains 13 residues. Trimming cost V 6 bases and J 1 base, with 9 bases left between them. Germline V lookup: CDR1 ENHRY, CDR2 SYGVKD. The CDR3 nucleotides are TGTGCCATCAGCGGGGGGATTAACTATGGCTACACCTTC. The encoded protein is CAISGGINYGYTF.

J is TRBJ1-2 and V is TRBV18; TRBD1 agrees at 11 bases. Germline V gene data show CDR1 as KGHSH and CDR2 as LQKENI. The CDR3 consists of 15 residues. After removal of 3 bases from V and 4 bases from J, the junction contained 4 bases not matched to a gene. The CDR3, as DNA: TGTGCCAGCTCACCCCCGGGGACAGGGGGCTATGGCTACACCTTC. It codes for CASSPPGTGGYGYTF.

The rearrangement links TRBV3-1 (or the pseudogene TRBV3-2) to TRBJ2-7, with D possibly being TRBD1 or TRBD2 (7 bases each). V was trimmed by 3 bases and J by 3 bases, leaving 15 bases between them. Germline-derived CDR1 and CDR2 are LGHDT and YNNKEL (reference sequence). The CDR3 totals 15 residues. The DNA for the CDR3 is TGTGCCAGCAGCCAGGGGGGGACAGCTAACTACGAGCAGTACTTC. This sequence encodes CASSQGGTANYEQYF.

V is TRBV4-1 and J is TRBJ2-1, with TRBD2 matching 10 bases. Per germline, CDR1 MGHRA and CDR2 YSYEKL. Trimming took 3 bases from V and 0 from J; bases not matched to a gene: 2. The CDR3 sequence is 16 residues long. CDR3: CASSHPSGGSYNEQFF. DNA for the CDR3: TGCGCCAGCAGCCATCCTAGCGGGGGCTCCTACAATGAGCAGTTCTTC.

V and J are TRBV7-2 and TRBJ2-1; perhaps TRBD1 as D (5 bases). This CDR3 is built from 16 residues. Trimming shortened V by 1 base and J by 3 bases, and 13 bases separated the two germline ends. The germline V gene encodes CDR1 SGHTA and CDR2 FQGNSA. The CDR3 is CASSLVGLQVYNEQFF. The DNA of the CDR3 is TGTGCCAGCAGCTTAGTGGGTTTACAGGTCTACAATGAGCAGTTCTTC.

The chain joins TRBV29-1 to TRBJ2-5; 7 nucleotides line up with TRBD1. J was trimmed by 3 bases and V by 6 bases; bases with no gene match: 13. Germline V lookup: CDR1 SQVTM, CDR2 ANQGSEA. The CDR3 sequence is 15 residues long. CDR3 region: CSVQKTGDPKETQYF. The CDR3 region has the DNA TGCAGCGTCCAAAAAACAGGGGACCCTAAAGAGACCCAGTACTTC.

V is TRBV12-5 and J is TRBJ1-1; maybe TRBD1 (5 bases). CDR3 length equals 14 residues. Trimming shortened V by 0 bases and J by 3 bases, and 8 bases separated the two germline ends. CDR1 and CDR2 from the germline V gene are LGHNT and FRNRAP. The CDR3 coding sequence is TGTGCTAGTGGTTTGGTACCGGGGGACACTGAAGCTTTCTTT. It translates to CASGLVPGDTEAFF.

J is TRBJ1-2 and V is TRBV7-9; no firm D call. The CDR3 consists of 12 residues. V dropped 2 bases and J dropped 13 bases, with 14 bases sitting between them. Germline CDR1 and CDR2: SEHNR and FQNEAQ (reference sequence). The CDR3 spells CASSLRQESGTF. The CDR3, as DNA: TGTGCCAGCAGCTTAAGGCAGGAGTCGGGCACCTTC.

The chain carries TRBV20-1 and TRBJ1-3, with 10 bases fitting TRBD1. The CDR3 runs to 15 residues. Germline-derived CDR1 and CDR2 are DFQATT and SNEGSKA (reference sequence). V lost 3 bases, J lost 4 bases, and 6 bases stayed unmatched. Written as DNA, the CDR3 is TGCAGTGCTAGTTTGACAGGGGGCTACGGAAACACCATATATTTT. It yields the protein CSASLTGGYGNTIYF.

The chain recombines TRBV6-6 with TRBJ1-1; D is unresolved. The CDR3 is 12 amino acids. From germline, CDR1 is MNHNY and CDR2 SVGAGI (reference sequence). Trimming stripped 0 bases from V and 10 bases from J, with 9 bases between. CDR3: CASSYSSDLAFF. As DNA, the CDR3 is TGTGCCAGCAGTTACTCGAGTGATTTAGCTTTCTTT.

The chain carries TRBV9 and TRBJ2-1, with 7 bases lining up with TRBD2. CDR3 length: 17 residues. J lost 4 bases, V lost 0 bases, and 10 bases had no gene match. Germline loops: CDR1 SGDLS, CDR2 YYNGEE. CDR3 sequence reads: CASSVEAGGFPYNEQFF. CDR3 nucleotide sequence: TGTGCCAGCAGCGTAGAAGCCGGGGGGTTCCCATACAATGAGCAGTTCTTC.

The V call is TRBV6-5, the J call TRBJ1-1; D unclear. CDR1 and CDR2 (germline): MNHEY, SVGAGI. V gave up 7 bases and J gave up 1 base, with 13 bases separating them. The CDR3 consists of 14 residues. The DNA for the CDR3 is TGTGCCAGCACCCCCGGCGTTTGGAACACTGAAGCTTTCTTT. Encoded protein: CASTPGVWNTEAFF.

The rearrangement links TRBV4-3 to TRBJ1-5; D is ambiguous. Looked up from germline, CDR1 is LGHNA and CDR2 is YSLEER. V was shortened by 0 bases and J by 4 bases, with 10 bases between the two germline ends. This CDR3 has 15 residues. The CDR3 nucleotides read TGCGCCAGCAGCCAAGACCGGACGACGAATCAGCCCCAGCATTTT. This gives the protein CASSQDRTTNQPQHF.

This sequence joins TRBV4-3 and TRBJ1-2; 8 bases line up with TRBD1. This CDR3 has 15 amino acids. The V gene end was trimmed by 4 bases and the J gene end by 8 bases; junction bases not matched to a gene: 12. The germline CDR1 and CDR2 sequences are LGHNA and YSLEER. CDR3 DNA: TGCGCCAGCAGCCCCGGACAGGGCAGGAGCGAGGGCTACACCTTC. It codes for CASSPGQGRSEGYTF.

The chain couples TRBV4-2 to TRBJ1-2; D might be TRBD1 (6 bases). Trimming shortened V by 4 bases and J by 8 bases, and 14 bases separated the two germline ends. The CDR3 extends over 13 amino acids. Germline CDR1 LGHNA, CDR2 YNFKEQ. The chain's CDR3 is CASSPRQAVGYTF. DNA of the CDR3: TGTGCCAGCAGCCCGAGACAGGCCGTAGGCTACACCTTC.

This chain connects TRBV30 to TRBJ1-1, with D hard to call. Trimming removed 0 bases from V and 4 bases from J, with 12 bases in between. CDR3 length: 14 amino acids. The V gene's germline CDR1 is GTSNPN and CDR2 SVGIG (reference sequence). CDR3 sequence reads: CAWSVNSLSTEAFF. The CDR3 DNA is TGTGCCTGGAGTGTGAACAGTTTGTCCACTGAAGCTTTCTTT. The complete variable domain, with remaining parts taken from reference TRBV30 and TRBJ1-1, reads SQTIHQWPATLVQPVGSPLSLECTVEGTSNPNLYWYRQAAGRGLQLLFYSVGIGQISSEVPQNLSASRPQDRQFILSSKKLLLSDSGFYLCAWSVNSLSTEAFFGQGTRLTVV.

This clone was found once. The rearrangement joins TRBV28 to TRBJ2-7; perhaps D is TRBD1 or TRBD2 (5 bases each). Trimming cost V 6 bases and J 4 bases, with 16 bases left between them. The germline CDR1 and CDR2 sequences are MDHEN and SYDVKM. The CDR3 covers 14 residues. For the CDR3, the DNA is TGTGCCAGCAGCCACGGGACCTCGATTTACGAGCAGTACTTC. Its protein is CASSHGTSIYEQYF. The full variable domain, with the rest looked up from reference TRBV28 and TRBJ2-7, is DVKVTQSSRYLVKRTGEKVFLECVQDMDHENMFWYRQDPGLGLRLIYFSYDVKMKEKGDIPEGYSVSREKKERFSLILESASTNQTSMYLCASSHGTSIYEQYFGPGTRLTVT.

The rearrangement links TRBV9 to TRBJ1-2; TRBD1 matches 8 bases. CDR3 size: 13 residues. The germline gives CDR1 SGDLS, CDR2 YYNGEE. J was trimmed by 4 bases and V by 7 bases; bases with no gene match: 6. The CDR3 reads CASQTGDGYGYTF. DNA of the CDR3: TGTGCCAGCCAGACAGGGGACGGCTATGGCTACACCTTC.

The chain is built from TRBV10-3 and TRBJ2-7, with unresolved D. This CDR3 has 13 amino acids. CDR1 ENHRY and CDR2 SYGVKD come from the germline V gene. V was trimmed by 4 bases and J by 6 bases, leaving 13 bases between them. The CDR3 nucleotides read TGTGCCATCAGTGTCGAAGGTTTCGGCGAGCAGTACTTC. Its translation: CAISVEGFGEQYF.

The chain joins TRBV24-1 to TRBJ2-5; perhaps D is TRBD1 or TRBD2 (7 bases each). Germline lookup yields CDR1 KGHDR and CDR2 SFDVKD. The CDR3 extends over 15 amino acids. Trimming cost V 3 bases and J 5 bases, with 15 bases left between them. The CDR3 sequence is CATSDPGTAGETQYF. In nucleotides, the CDR3 is TGTGCCACCAGTGATCCCGGGACAGCGGGGGAGACCCAGTACTTC.

The chain is built from TRBV19 and TRBJ1-5; no reliable D call. From germline, CDR1 is LNHDA and CDR2 SQIVND (reference sequence). CDR3 length: 15 residues. Trimming removed 3 bases from V and 0 bases from J, with 9 bases in between. CDR3: CASSIAGDSNQPQHF. The CDR3 nucleotides read TGTGCCAGTAGTATTGCCGGAGATAGCAATCAGCCCCAGCATTTT.

V and J are TRBV6-6 and TRBJ2-2, with D perhaps TRBD1 (5 bases). Trimming left V 6 bases short and J 7 bases short, with 15 bases between. CDR3 length: 14 amino acids. Germline CDR1 and CDR2: MNHNY and SVGAGI (reference sequence). The CDR3 region is CASRQSGWNGELFF. The CDR3 bases are TGTGCCAGCAGGCAGTCAGGGTGGAACGGGGAGCTGTTTTTT.

In this sample, this clone turned up once. The chain combines TRBV7-9 with TRBJ2-7; D is uncertain. Germline V gives CDR1 SEHNR, CDR2 FQNEAQ (reference sequence). V shed 2 bases and J shed 7 bases, with 12 bases lying between them. The CDR3 runs 13 residues. The DNA of the CDR3 is TGTGCCAGCAGCTTAAGGAGTACGAAAGAGCAGTACTTC. It encodes CASSLRSTKEQYF.